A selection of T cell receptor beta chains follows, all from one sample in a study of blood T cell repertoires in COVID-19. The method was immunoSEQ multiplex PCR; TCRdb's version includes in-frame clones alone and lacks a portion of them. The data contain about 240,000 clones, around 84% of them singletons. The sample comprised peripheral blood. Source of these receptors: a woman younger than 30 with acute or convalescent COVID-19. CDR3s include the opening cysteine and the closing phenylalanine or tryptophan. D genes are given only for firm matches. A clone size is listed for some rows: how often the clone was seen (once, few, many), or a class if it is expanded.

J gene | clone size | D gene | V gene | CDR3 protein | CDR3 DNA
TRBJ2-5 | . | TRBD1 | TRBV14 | CASSQPRGYQETQYF | TGTGCCAGCAGCCAACCCAGGGGGTACCAAGAGACCCAGTACTTC
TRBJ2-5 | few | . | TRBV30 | CAWSVGGVLETQYF | TGTGCCTGGAGTGTAGGGGGGGTCTTGGAGACCCAGTACTTC
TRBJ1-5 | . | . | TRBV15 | CATSRTVGNQPQHF | TGTGCCACCAGCAGAACAGTAGGCAATCAGCCCCAGCATTTT
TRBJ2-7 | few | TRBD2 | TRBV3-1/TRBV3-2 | CASSPMGGIAGNEQYF | TGTGCCAGCAGCCCAATGGGGGGAATAGCGGGAAACGAGCAGTACTTC
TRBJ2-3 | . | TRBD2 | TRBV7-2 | CASSPLGGRARGDTQYF | TGTGCCAGCAGCCCTCTCGGCGGGAGGGCCCGGGGAGATACGCAGTATTTT
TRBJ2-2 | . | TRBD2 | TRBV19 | CASSFYPSGRAGRELFF | TGTGCCAGTAGTTTCTACCCTAGCGGGAGGGCCGGCAGGGAGCTGTTTTTT
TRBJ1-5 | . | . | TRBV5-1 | CASSISVDQPQHF | TGCGCCAGCAGCATTTCGGTGGATCAGCCCCAGCATTTT
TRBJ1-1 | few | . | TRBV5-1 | CASSLEALDTEAFF | TGCGCCAGCAGCTTAGAGGCTTTAGATACTGAAGCTTTCTTT
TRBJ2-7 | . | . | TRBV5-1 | CASSLDREYYEQYF | TGCGCCAGCAGCTTGGACAGAGAGTACTACGAGCAGTACTTC
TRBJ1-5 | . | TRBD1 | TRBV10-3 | CAIGQGGGNQPQHF | TGTGCCATCGGACAGGGGGGAGGCAATCAGCCCCAGCATTTT
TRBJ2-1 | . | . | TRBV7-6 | CASPLSEQFF | TGTGCCAGTCCTTTGAGTGAGCAGTTCTTC
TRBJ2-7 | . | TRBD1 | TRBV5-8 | CASSLGRQGVRNYEQYF | TGTGCCAGCAGCTTGGGCCGACAGGGGGTACGGAACTACGAGCAGTACTTC
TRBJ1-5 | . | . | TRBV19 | CASSGQRGNQPQHF | TGTGCCAGTAGTGGTCAAAGAGGGAATCAGCCCCAGCATTTT
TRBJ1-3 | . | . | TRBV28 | CASSFGHRNTIYF | TGTGCCAGCAGTTTCGGACATCGAAACACCATATATTTT
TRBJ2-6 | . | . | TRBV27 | CASSSAGAGANVLTF | TGTGCCAGCAGTTCCGCGGGGGCCGGGGCCAACGTCCTGACTTTC
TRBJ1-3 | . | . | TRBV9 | CASSPDSHGNTIYF | TGTGCCAGCAGCCCGGACAGCCACGGAAACACCATATATTTT
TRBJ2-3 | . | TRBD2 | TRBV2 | CASSPLGGTTDTQYF | TGTGCCAGCAGTCCCTTGGGGGGGACCACAGATACGCAGTATTTT
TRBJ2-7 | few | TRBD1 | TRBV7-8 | CASSHGQGGGFEQYF | TGTGCCAGCAGCCATGGACAGGGTGGAGGTTTCGAGCAGTACTTC
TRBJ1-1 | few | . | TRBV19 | CASSYPGQNTEAFF | TGTGCCAGTAGCTATCCGGGACAGAACACTGAAGCTTTCTTT
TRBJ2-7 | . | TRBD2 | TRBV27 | CASSLRLAGEYEQYF | TGTGCCAGCAGTCTCCGACTAGCGGGAGAGTACGAGCAGTACTTC
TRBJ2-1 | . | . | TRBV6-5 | CASSYEWEEYNEQFF | TGTGCCAGCAGTTATGAGTGGGAGGAATACAATGAGCAGTTCTTC
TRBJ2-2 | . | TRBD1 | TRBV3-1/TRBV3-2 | CASSQAGGDTGELFF | TGTGCCAGCAGCCAAGCAGGGGGCGACACCGGGGAGCTGTTTTTT
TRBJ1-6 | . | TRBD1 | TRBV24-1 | CATQGEYNSPLHF | TGTGCCACACAGGGGGAGTATAATTCACCCCTCCACTTT
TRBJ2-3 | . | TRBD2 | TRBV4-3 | CASSALAGADTQYF | TGCGCCAGCAGCGCACTAGCGGGAGCAGATACGCAGTATTTT
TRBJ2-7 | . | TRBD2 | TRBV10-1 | CASSELSGSPYEQYF | TGCGCCAGCAGTGAGTTGAGCGGGAGTCCCTACGAGCAGTACTTC
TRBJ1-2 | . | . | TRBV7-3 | CASSLIANYGYTF | TGTGCCAGCAGCTTAATAGCTAACTATGGCTACACCTTC
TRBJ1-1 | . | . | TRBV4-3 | CASSRTDVNTEAFF | TGCGCCAGCAGCCGGACAGACGTGAACACTGAAGCTTTCTTT
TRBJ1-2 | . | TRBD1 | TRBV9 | CASSVGQGGGYTF | TGTGCCAGCAGCGTTGGACAGGGCGGGGGCTACACCTTC
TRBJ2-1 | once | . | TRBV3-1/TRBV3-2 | CASSQAVRTKEARYRSNEQFF | TGTGCCAGCAGCCAAGCTGTCCGGACTAAGGAGGCCCGCTACCGTAGTAATGAGCAGTTCTTC
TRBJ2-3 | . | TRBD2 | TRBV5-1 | CASSGEGGDTQYF | TGCGCCAGCAGCGGGGAGGGCGGAGATACGCAGTATTTT
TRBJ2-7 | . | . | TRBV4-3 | CASSQDLIWQGTLEQYF | TGCGCCAGCAGCCAAGACTTAATTTGGCAGGGGACCTTAGAGCAGTACTTC
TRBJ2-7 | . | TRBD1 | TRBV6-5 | CASSRTGEYEQYF | TGTGCCAGCAGCCGGACAGGGGAATACGAGCAGTACTTC
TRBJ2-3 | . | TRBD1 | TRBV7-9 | CASSFRLRQGADTQYF | TGTGCCAGCAGCTTTCGGCTGCGACAGGGGGCAGATACGCAGTATTTT
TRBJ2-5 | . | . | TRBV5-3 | CARSLGGSQETQYF | TGTGCCAGAAGCTTGGGCGGCTCCCAAGAGACCCAGTACTTC
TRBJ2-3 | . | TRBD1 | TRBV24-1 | CATSEDRAADTQYF | TGTGCCACCAGTGAAGACAGGGCGGCAGATACGCAGTATTTT
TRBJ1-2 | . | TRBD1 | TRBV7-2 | CASTLDFSIGGRRNGYTF | TGTGCCAGCACCCTCGACTTTTCTATAGGGGGCAGGCGCAATGGCTACACCTTC